The 23 T cell receptor beta chains in this list originate from one sample, sequenced in a study of human T cells and chemical hapten exposure. MiXCR, applied by TCRdb to the RACE reads, yields one record per CDR3 protein. In the table there are about 80,000 distinct CDR3 sequences, 14% of which are singletons. Time point specified: pre-sensitization, week 0. Described treatment: therapeutic diphenylcyclopropenone sensitization with weekly scalp DPC. Sample: whole blood, taken in connection with sensitization to the hapten diphenylcyclopropenone (DPC). The receptors stem from a woman between 50 and 59 years old with alopecia areata. Some clones in this sample may be carry-over from other donors' samples.

The sample holds a few counts of this clonotype. J is TRBJ2-7 and V is TRBV5-1, with D hard to call. Germline CDR1 reads SGHRS; CDR2 reads YFSETQ. V was trimmed by 0 bases and J by 2 bases, leaving 12 bases between them. This CDR3 is built from 15 residues. The CDR3 DNA reads TGCGCCAGCAGCTTGGTCGAGACACGAGCCTACGAGCAGTACTTC. Its protein is CASSLVETRAYEQYF.

The chain is built from TRBV28 and TRBJ2-2; D uncertain. Germline V gene lookup returns CDR1 MDHEN and CDR2 SYDVKM. With 5 bases removed from V and 6 bases from J, the gap between germline ends came to 10 bases. This CDR3 has 13 amino acids. In nucleotides, the CDR3 is TGTGCCAGCAGTCGACTCCGGGCCGGGGAGCTGTTTTTT. It codes for CASSRLRAGELFF.

The sample holds one count of this clonotype. This chain joins TRBV18 and TRBJ1-2, with no clear D. This CDR3 region has 10 residues. In germline, CDR1 is KGHSH, CDR2 LQKENI. Trimming left V 2 bases short and J 10 bases short, with 5 bases between. CDR3 sequence: CASSPGPYTF. CDR3 bases: TGTGCCAGCTCACCAGGGCCCTACACCTTC.

The rearrangement links TRBV6-6 to TRBJ2-5; possibly TRBD1 or TRBD2 for D (5 bases each). The CDR3 length is 13 residues. The germline V and J ends were trimmed by 4 bases and 5 bases, with 11 bases remaining between them. Looked up from germline, CDR1 is MNHNY and CDR2 is SVGAGI (reference sequence). The CDR3 DNA sequence: TGTGCCAGCAGTTCTCTGTGGGGGGAGACCCAGTACTTC. Encoded protein: CASSSLWGETQYF.

Note on this clonotype: At one end, the junction sequence differs from germline, possibly due to a read error. The CDR3 here is CASGSGTGGNEALF. The DNA of the CDR3 is TGTGCTAGTGGCTCCGGGACAGGAGGGAATGAAGCTCTCTTT. The V gene is TRBV12-5, the J gene TRBJ1-1; 8 positions match TRBD1. The CDR3 length is 14 residues. Germline V lookup: CDR1 LGHNT, CDR2 FRNRAP. Supplemented by reference TRBV12-5 and TRBJ1-1, the full variable domain reads DARVTQTPRHKVTEMGQEVTMRCQPILGHNTVFWYRQTMMQGLELLAYFRNRAPLDDSGMPKDRFSAEMPDATLATLKIQPSEPRDSAVYFCASGSGTGGNEALFGQGTRLTVV.

This clonotype came up a few times. V gene TRBV5-4 combines with J gene TRBJ2-1; perhaps TRBD1 as D (7 bases). There are 15 residues in the CDR3. The V end was cut by 2 bases, the J end by 4 bases, with 13 bases between. The germline CDR1 and CDR2 sequences are SGHNT and YYREEE (reference sequence). The CDR3 loop is CASSLKGAGYNEQFF. The CDR3 DNA reads TGTGCCAGCAGCTTAAAGGGGGCGGGGTACAATGAGCAGTTCTTC.

This clonotype occurred a few times. This sequence joins TRBV7-9 and TRBJ2-3, with D maybe TRBD2 (5 bases). Per germline, CDR1 SEHNR and CDR2 FQNEAQ (reference sequence). Trimming removed 5 bases at V and 7 bases at J, with 16 bases between. The CDR3 has 14 residues. The CDR3 DNA reads as TGTGCCAGCAGCCTCCAGGAGGCCCCCTATACGCAGTATTTT. This translates into CASSLQEAPYTQYF. The full variable domain, its missing parts supplied by reference TRBV7-9 and TRBJ2-3, is DTGVSQNPRHKITKRGQNVTFRCDPISEHNRLYWYRQTLGQGPEFLTYFQNEAQLEKSRLLSDRFSAERPKGSFSTLEIQRTEQGDSAMYLCASSLQEAPYTQYFGPGTRLTVL.

This clonotype has more than one count but fewer than ten. The V call is TRBV20-1, the J call TRBJ2-5, with D perhaps TRBD2 (5 bases). V was trimmed by 3 bases and J by 7 bases, leaving 9 bases between them. The CDR3 length is 11 residues. Germline loops: CDR1 DFQATT, CDR2 SNEGSKA (reference sequence). CDR3 nucleotide sequence: TGCAGTGCTAGTACTGAGGGGACCCAGTACTTC. It codes for CSASTEGTQYF.

This chain joins TRBV28 and TRBJ2-6; D remains unclear. The CDR3 length is 13 residues. Trimming removed 6 bases from V and 3 bases from J, with 6 bases in between. Germline assignment: CDR1 MDHEN and CDR2 SYDVKM. CDR3 nucleotide sequence: TGTGCCAGCAGCAATGGTGGGGCCAACGTCCTGACTTTC. It encodes CASSNGGANVLTF.

This chain joins TRBV5-1 and TRBJ2-2; a weak D match, TRBD2 (6 bases). The CDR3 is 14 amino acids. The ends were cut back, 4 bases at V and 6 bases at J, with 13 bases in the middle. Germline CDR1 is SGHRS and CDR2 is YFSETQ. The CDR3 reads CASSPSGGAGELFF. The CDR3 coding sequence is TGCGCCAGCAGCCCATCCGGAGGGGCCGGGGAGCTGTTTTTT.

This clonotype has a count of ten or more. The chain has TRBV9 and TRBJ1-6, with D unresolved. Germline V gene lookup returns CDR1 SGDLS and CDR2 YYNGEE. V shed 1 base and J shed 6 bases, with 8 bases lying between them. There are 14 residues in the CDR3. The CDR3, as DNA: TGTGCCAGCAGCGTACTTCGGACTAATTCACCCCTCCACTTT. This codes for CASSVLRTNSPLHF.

This clonotype was counted only a few times. J is TRBJ1-1 and V is TRBV6-2 or TRBV6-3, with TRBD1 identical over 7 bases. This CDR3 is built from 13 residues. Germline V gene sequence: CDR1 MNHEY, CDR2 SVGEGT. V shed 5 bases and J 11 bases; nucleotides not matched to a gene: 11. The DNA of the CDR3 is TGTGCCAGCAGTAGCATGACAGGGTCTGTGGCTTTCTTT. Its translation is CASSSMTGSVAFF.

This chain joins TRBV28 and TRBJ2-1, with D possibly TRBD2 on 6 matching bases. The germline V gene has CDR1 MDHEN and CDR2 SYDVKM. The CDR3 is 15 residues long. Deletions cut 8 bases from V and 4 bases from J, with 18 bases between. CDR3 nucleotides: TGTGCCAGCGGTGATATAAGGCGGGGATACAATGAGCAGTTCTTC. Protein: CASGDIRRGYNEQFF.

As to this clonotype: One junction end disagrees with the germline gene, perhaps due to a read error. This chain uses TRBV11-2 with TRBJ2-1; D call uncertain. The germline V gene has CDR1 SGHAT and CDR2 FQNNGV. This CDR3 contains 12 residues. This CDR3 is CASSRPDGEEFF. For the CDR3, the DNA is TGTGCCAGCAGCCGACCGGACGGTGAGGAGTTCTTC.

V usage is TRBV29-1 and J usage is TRBJ1-1; D might be TRBD1 (5 bases). Trimming pared 3 bases from V and 2 bases from J, leaving 13 bases between. The germline CDR1 and CDR2 sequences are SQVTM and ANQGSEA. This CDR3 comprises 14 residues. CDR3 DNA sequence: TGCAGCGTTGAGTCGAAGGGGTCTAACACTGAAGCTTTCTTT. Its translation is CSVESKGSNTEAFF.

The V gene is TRBV4-1, the J gene TRBJ2-7; D unclear. Trimming stripped 6 bases from V and 0 bases from J, with 15 bases between. The CDR3 sequence is 15 residues long. Germline V gene data show CDR1 as MGHRA and CDR2 as YSYEKL. CDR3 nucleotides: TGCGCCAGCAGATCCGTGTTTCGCGGCTCCTACGAGCAGTACTTC. Amino acid sequence: CASRSVFRGSYEQYF.

The V gene is TRBV20-1, the J gene TRBJ2-5; D perhaps matches TRBD1 (6 bases). Germline-derived CDR1 and CDR2 are DFQATT and SNEGSKA (reference sequence). The CDR3 runs to 13 residues. V was clipped by 5 bases and J by 4 bases, with 14 bases between them. For the CDR3, the DNA is TGCAGTGCTGCCCCTCAGGGGACAGAGACCCAGTACTTC. This translates into CSAAPQGTETQYF.

The chain carries TRBV11-2 and TRBJ2-1, with 7 bases aligning to TRBD1. Germline V lookup: CDR1 SGHAT, CDR2 FQNNGV. This CDR3 is built from 16 residues. The junction had 5 bases not matched to a gene; V was cut back by 1 base and J by 2 bases. CDR3 DNA sequence: TGTGCCAGCAGCTTAGTCCCCGGACAGGCCTACAATGAGCAGTTCTTC. Residues: CASSLVPGQAYNEQFF. Full variable domain (rest looked up from reference TRBV11-2 and TRBJ2-1): EAGVAQSPRYKIIEKRQSVAFWCNPISGHATLYWYQQILGQGPKLLIQFQNNGVVDDSQLPKDRFSAERLKGVDSTLKIQPAKLEDSAVYLCASSLVPGQAYNEQFFGPGTRLTVL.

This chain joins TRBV6-5 and TRBJ2-1; no clear D. V was shortened by 1 base and J by 5 bases, with 6 bases between the two germline ends. CDR3 length: 13 residues. Germline V gives CDR1 MNHEY, CDR2 SVGAGI. CDR3 protein: CASSYWRHNEQFF. CDR3 coding DNA: TGTGCCAGCAGTTACTGGCGGCACAATGAGCAGTTCTTC.

This chain links TRBV9 with TRBJ1-3; D unresolved. This CDR3 contains 15 residues. The V end was cut by 7 bases, the J end by 4 bases, with 18 bases between. CDR1 is SGDLS and CDR2 is YYNGEE in the germline V gene. The CDR3 DNA reads as TGTGCCAGCGGCATAGATATGTTGGGAGGAAACACCATATATTTT. Its translation is CASGIDMLGGNTIYF.

The chain employs TRBV5-1 and TRBJ2-1; TRBD2 might be the D (6 bases). Germline values: CDR1 SGHRS, CDR2 YFSETQ. Between the trimmed V and J ends, which lost 7 bases and 0 bases, there was a span of 14 bases. The CDR3 covers 15 residues. As DNA, the CDR3 is TGCGCCAGCTTGGCCGGGAGCCCCTCCTACAATGAGCAGTTCTTC. Translation gives CASLAGSPSYNEQFF.

This clonotype was recorded at least ten times. The chain carries TRBV10-2 and TRBJ2-7; weak D call: TRBD1 (5 bases). CDR3 length: 15 amino acids. The V end lost 7 bases, the J end lost 1 base, and 17 bases lay between the germline ends. Germline-derived CDR1 and CDR2 are WSHSY and SAAADI. CDR3 DNA: TGCGCCAGCACCAGCCGAGGAAGACAGTCCTACGAGCAGTACTTC. Its protein is CASTSRGRQSYEQYF.

This clonotype showed up just a few times. Its ends do not fully match the called genes, so a read error is possible. J is TRBJ2-2 and V is TRBV25-1, with TRBD1 identical over 7 bases. The CDR3 sequence is 10 residues long. The germline CDR1 and CDR2 sequences are MGHDK and SYGVNS. The CDR3 DNA follows: TGTGCCAGCATGAGGGACAGCATGGTTTTT. It yields the protein CASMRDSMVF.